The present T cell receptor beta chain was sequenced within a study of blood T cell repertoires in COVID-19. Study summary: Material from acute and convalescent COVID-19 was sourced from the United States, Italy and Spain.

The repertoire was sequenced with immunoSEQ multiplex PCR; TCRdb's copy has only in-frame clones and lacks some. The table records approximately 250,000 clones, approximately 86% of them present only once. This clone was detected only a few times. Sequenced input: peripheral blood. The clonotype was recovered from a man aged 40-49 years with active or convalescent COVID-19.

CDR3 protein: CASSFRARGDRPANSPLHF. The CDR3 DNA is TGTGCCAGCAGCTTCAGGGCCAGGGGGGACCGTCCGGCAAATTCACCCCTCCACTTT. The genes are TRBV5-6 and TRBJ1-6, with 7 positions matching TRBD1. In germline, CDR1 is SGHDT, CDR2 YYEEEE. The CDR3 is 19 residues long. V shed 2 bases and J 7 bases; nucleotides not matched to a gene: 18. The variable domain in full, with the rest retrieved from reference TRBV5-6 and TRBJ1-6, is DAGVTQSPTHLIKTRGQQVTLRCSPKSGHDTVSWYQQALGQGPQFIFQYYEEEERQRGNFPDRFSGHQFPNYSSELNVNALLLGDSALYLCASSFRARGDRPANSPLHFGNGTRLTVT.